This entry describes one T cell receptor beta chain. Its antigen is undetermined. The source of the sample is a study of shared clonotypes between healthy human individuals. General study findings and limits: Relative to clonotypes present in all four donors, those not shared had lower generation probabilities. A few donors had 4% to 5% of their naive CD4 clonotypes in common.

Terminally differentiated effector memory CD45RA+ cells were left out of the naive CD8 fraction, which was CD45RO-negative and positively selected for CCR7. Clones were read by immunoSEQ multiplex PCR, and TCRdb kept only the in-frame ones, dropping some. The top ten hold about 1.1% of the sample, which has about 2 million clones, around 96% seen once. CDR3 length equals 12 residues. CDR1 and CDR2 (germline): WSHSY, SAAADI. With 10 bases removed from V and 2 bases from J, the gap between germline ends came to 12 bases. The sample taken for sequencing was naive CD8+ T cells sorted from blood. This TCR came from a young man in good health. The chain employs TRBV10-2 and TRBJ2-7; unclear D gene. In DNA, the CDR3 is TGCGCCACCTCAGATAAGACCTACGAGCAGTACTTC. Its translation: CATSDKTYEQYF.